The TCR beta chain under discussion was sequenced for a study of T cell responses to AZD1222 COVID-19 vaccine. Overall study: Second doses at about 4 or about 12 weeks were pooled. Study-wide results and limits: The study found Spike-specific TCR breadth and depth rose after two AZD1222 doses. Across the whole spike, CD4 TCRs peaked at regions 160-218 and 743-854. Clonal diversity may have been underestimated, and the donors were mostly white British, with more females than males.

Regarding this clone: As yet, its antigen is unknown.

The method was immunoSEQ multiplex PCR; TCRdb's version includes in-frame clones alone and lacks a portion of them. This table has 130,000 to 150,000 clones, roughly 91% appearing once. The CDR3 is 15 amino acids. The germline CDR1 and CDR2 sequences are SGHRS and YFSETQ. V was trimmed by 3 bases and J by 0 bases, leaving 10 bases between them. Sequenced material: peripheral blood, taken on day 0 of AZD1222 vaccination. The clonotype originates from an adult in good health. This rearrangement joins TRBV5-1 to TRBJ2-1; D is uncertain. The DNA of the CDR3 is TGCGCCAGCAGCTCAGACCCGAGCTCCTACAATGAGCAGTTCTTC. Residues: CASSSDPSSYNEQFF. Full variable domain (rest looked up from reference TRBV5-1 and TRBJ2-1): KAGVTQTPRYLIKTRGQQVTLSCSPISGHRSVSWYQQTPGQGLQFLFEYFSETQRNKGNFPGRFSGRQFSNSRSEMNVSTLELGDSALYLCASSSDPSSYNEQFFGPGTRLTVL.